These T cell receptor beta chains were read from a single sample in a study of blood T cell repertoires in COVID-19. Generated by immunoSEQ multiplex PCR, the TCRdb table keeps only in-frame clones and is missing some. The sample has 50,000 to 70,000 clones; about 91% are singletons. Sequenced sample: peripheral blood. The origin of the receptors is a man in his sixties with acute or convalescent COVID-19. CDR3s include the opening cysteine and the closing phenylalanine or tryptophan. D genes are given only for firm matches. Rows give clone size only sometimes, using once, few, many, or a class for an expanded clone.

D gene	clone size	J gene	V gene	CDR3 DNA	CDR3 protein
TRBD1	-	TRBJ2-7	TRBV19	TGTGCCAGTAGTGTGACAGGGGCCCCCTACGAGCAGTACTTC	CASSVTGAPYEQYF
TRBD1	-	TRBJ2-5	TRBV11-3	TGTGCCAGCAGCTCCGCCCGACAGGGGGCTTCGGAGACCCAGTACTTC	CASSSARQGASETQYF
-	-	TRBJ2-1	TRBV3-1/TRBV3-2	TGTGCCAGCAGCCATTCTCCGCTCTACCCCGAGGCCGCCAATGAGCAGTTCTTC	CASSHSPLYPEAANEQFF
TRBD1	-	TRBJ1-3	TRBV3-1/TRBV3-2	TGTGCCAGCAGCCCGGGGACAGCCTCTGGAAACACCATATATTTT	CASSPGTASGNTIYF
TRBD1	-	TRBJ1-2	TRBV19	TGTGCCAGTAGTACGGGACAGGGTAGTGGGGTAGGCGACTATGGCTACACCTTC	CASSTGQGSGVGDYGYTF
TRBD1	once	TRBJ2-1	TRBV19	TGTGCCAGTAGTATATTGACAGGGAGTATGGTGGATGAGCAGTTCTTC	CASSILTGSMVDEQFF
-	-	TRBJ1-2	TRBV4-3	TGCGCCAGCAGCCAAGATGTCAGTTTCGATGGCTACACCTTC	CASSQDVSFDGYTF
TRBD1	-	TRBJ1-5	TRBV6-6	TGTGCCAGCAGCCCTCTGGACAGGGTGGAACAGCCCCAGCATTTT	CASSPLDRVEQPQHF
TRBD2	-	TRBJ2-2	TRBV28	TGTGCCAGCAGTTCGGGACTAGCGGGAGTCCTAGCGGCGAACACCGGGGAGCTGTTTTTT	CASSSGLAGVLAANTGELFF
TRBD1	-	TRBJ1-1	TRBV10-3	TGTGCCATCAGTGGGAGATTGGACAGGGAAGCTTTCTTT	CAISGRLDREAFF
TRBD2	-	TRBJ2-7	TRBV24-1	TGTGCCACCAGTGACTCCGTAGCGGGGAGCTCCTACGAGCAGTACTTC	CATSDSVAGSSYEQYF
TRBD2	-	TRBJ2-5	TRBV9	TGTGCCAGCAGCCAGAAGCCCAGCGGGAGGGCCCAAGTGACCCAGTACTTC	CASSQKPSGRAQVTQYF
TRBD2	-	TRBJ2-1	TRBV7-2	TGTGCCAGCAGCTTAGTACTAGCGGGAGGTGAGCAGTTCTTC	CASSLVLAGGEQFF
-	once	TRBJ2-2	TRBV30	TGTGCCTGGAAGGTCAGGGATCACACCGGGGAGCTGTTTTTT	CAWKVRDHTGELFF
TRBD1	-	TRBJ2-2	TRBV29-1	TGCAGCGTGACCAGGACAGGGGGCACCGGGGAGCTGTTTTTT	CSVTRTGGTGELFF
TRBD1	-	TRBJ1-5	TRBV10-3	TGTGCCATCAGTGAGTCTGCGGACAGGGGGAGTAATCAGCCCCAGCATTTT	CAISESADRGSNQPQHF
-	once	TRBJ2-1	TRBV5-1	TGCGCCAGCAGCTTGGAGGGGGTCGGAGAGCAGTTCTTC	CASSLEGVGEQFF
-	-	TRBJ2-1	TRBV11-3	TGTGCCAGCAGCTTGCTTGGCAGGTCCTCCTACAATGAGCAGTTCTTC	CASSLLGRSSYNEQFF
-	-	TRBJ2-1	TRBV3-1/TRBV3-2	TGTGCCAGCAGCCAAGAGGCTTCAGGCTTCACCTACAATGAGCAGTTCTTC	CASSQEASGFTYNEQFF
TRBD1	-	TRBJ1-5	TRBV7-8	TGTGCCAGCAGCACCCGGGACAGGGGTATGGGAGGCAATCAGCCCCAGCATTTT	CASSTRDRGMGGNQPQHF
TRBD2	-	TRBJ2-3	TRBV4-1	TGCGCCAGCAGCCAAGTCGGACTAGCGGGTTCCACAGATACGCAGTATTTT	CASSQVGLAGSTDTQYF
TRBD1	once	TRBJ2-7	TRBV18	TGTGCCAGCTCACCAGGACAGGTAACCTACGAGCAGTACTTC	CASSPGQVTYEQYF
TRBD2	-	TRBJ2-1	TRBV5-6	TGTGCCAGCAGCGTGGGACTAGCTAATGAGCAGTTCTTC	CASSVGLANEQFF
-	-	TRBJ1-5	TRBV19	TGTGCCAGTAGTATTCGGCCCTCTACGCGGAACGTTCAGGGACAGCCCCAGCATTTT	CASSIRPSTRNVQGQPQHF
-	-	TRBJ1-4	TRBV28	TGTGCCAGCAGTTTTCTTGGCCAGGCCGAGGGTGAAAAACTGTTTTTT	CASSFLGQAEGEKLFF
TRBD1	-	TRBJ2-1	TRBV6-6	TGTGCCAGCGACGGACAGGGGGATTATGAGCAGTTCTTC	CASDGQGDYEQFF
TRBD1	-	TRBJ1-1	TRBV2	TGTGCCAGCAGTGCGGGACAGGGGGAATTTTTGGCTTTCTTT	CASSAGQGEFLAFF
TRBD1	-	TRBJ1-6	TRBV2	TGTGCCAGCAGTGAAAGGACAGGGGGCTCACCCCTCCACTTT	CASSERTGGSPLHF
TRBD1	-	TRBJ1-2	TRBV11-2	TGTGCCAGCAGCCCACCGGTGACAGGGACGATGGAGGGCTACACCTTC	CASSPPVTGTMEGYTF
TRBD1	-	TRBJ2-5	TRBV27	TGTGCCAGCAGAGACAGGGTGTTCCCGGAGACCCAGTACTTC	CASRDRVFPETQYF
-	once	TRBJ2-1	TRBV7-3	TGTGCCAGCAGCCGTGACAACAATGAGCAGTTCTTC	CASSRDNNEQFF
TRBD1	once	TRBJ1-1	TRBV25-1	TGTGCCAGCAGTGCGGGGACAGGGGGCGTTGAAGCTTTCTTT	CASSAGTGGVEAFF
-	once	TRBJ2-3	TRBV3-1/TRBV3-2	TGTGCCAGCAGCCAAGATCTGGTACTAGGACCGGGGGATACGCAGTATTTT	CASSQDLVLGPGDTQYF
-	-	TRBJ1-5	TRBV19	TGTGCCAGTAGTATTTTTGCAGGAGTGTTAAGTAGCGGGCCCCAGCATTTT	CASSIFAGVLSSGPQHF
-	-	TRBJ1-1	TRBV19	TGTGCCAGTAGTAGCACTAACAACCCGACGGATGCCGTGAACACTGAAGCTTTCTTT	CASSSTNNPTDAVNTEAFF
TRBD1	-	TRBJ2-7	TRBV5-1	TGCGCCAGCAGCGAACAGGGGGCCCACGAGCAGTACTTC	CASSEQGAHEQYF
TRBD1	few	TRBJ2-7	TRBV6-5	TGTGCCAGCAGTACCACGACAGGGCACGAGCAGTACTTC	CASSTTTGHEQYF
-	few	TRBJ1-1	TRBV5-6	TGTGCCAGCAGCTTGGATCCGGCGGTGATTGTGGAAGCTTTCTTT	CASSLDPAVIVEAFF
TRBD1	-	TRBJ2-2	TRBV7-2	TGTGCCAGCAGCTTAGTCGGGACAGCAAACACCGGGGAGCTGTTTTTT	CASSLVGTANTGELFF
-	-	TRBJ2-2	TRBV7-3	TGTGCCAGCAGCTTAACATTGGGGGGAGCGGCCGGGGAGCTGTTTTTT	CASSLTLGGAAGELFF
-	-	TRBJ1-3	TRBV6-5	TGTGCCAGCAGCCCCCGGGGAAACACCATATATTTT	CASSPRGNTIYF
TRBD1	-	TRBJ2-7	TRBV6-5	TGTGCCACTCTAAAAATGGGACAGGGGTCTCACGAGCAGTACTTC	CATLKMGQGSHEQYF
-	once	TRBJ1-1	TRBV11-3	TGTGCCAGCAGTTACGACAGTATGAACACTGAAGCTTTCTTT	CASSYDSMNTEAFF
TRBD2	-	TRBJ2-7	TRBV6-1	TGTGCCAGCAGTGAGGCTAGCGGGAGGCGGGACGAGCAGTACTTC	CASSEASGRRDEQYF
-	-	TRBJ1-6	TRBV30	TGTGCCTGGAGTTCTCCTCCCCCCGGTGACAGGCGGGTGAGACCCCTCCACTTT	CAWSSPPPGDRRVRPLHF
-	-	TRBJ1-3	TRBV7-7	TGTGCTAGCAGCTCTAGTTCCGACTCTGGAAACACCATATATTTT	CASSSSSDSGNTIYF
-	-	TRBJ1-6	TRBV19	TGTGCCAGTAGTACCGGGACTAATAATTCACCCCTCCACTTT	CASSTGTNNSPLHF
TRBD1	-	TRBJ2-5	TRBV6-5	TGTGCCAGCAGTACCCGGACAGGGGTGGAGACCCAGTACTTC	CASSTRTGVETQYF
TRBD2	-	TRBJ2-5	TRBV2	TGTGCCAGCACCACACCCTACGCCGGAACTAGCGGGAGTTTGGAGACCCAGTACTTC	CASTTPYAGTSGSLETQYF
-	-	TRBJ1-5	TRBV30	TGTGCCTGGAGTGTAATGGGGGGGGTTGCTCAGCCCCAGCATTTT	CAWSVMGGVAQPQHF
TRBD2	once	TRBJ2-1	TRBV4-2	TGTGCCAGCAGCCAAGGGGGACTAGCGGGAGTCTATGAGCAGTTCTTC	CASSQGGLAGVYEQFF
TRBD1	-	TRBJ1-2	TRBV6-1	TGTGCCAGCAGTGAGAGGGGACAGTTTGGCTACACCTTC	CASSERGQFGYTF
-	-	TRBJ1-5	TRBV18	TGTGCCAGCTCACCACGTCAGGACAATCAGCCCCAGCATTTT	CASSPRQDNQPQHF
-	-	TRBJ1-1	TRBV5-1	TGCGCCAGCAGTTTTAACAGGGCGCGGGACACTGAAGCTTTCTTT	CASSFNRARDTEAFF
TRBD1	-	TRBJ2-7	TRBV7-2	TGTGCCAGCAGCTTAGGCTTGGGACAGGGAATCTTCGAGCAGTACTTC	CASSLGLGQGIFEQYF
TRBD2	once	TRBJ2-5	TRBV5-1	TGCGCCAGCAGCCCTCGGGGGGGGAGTCAAGAGACCCAGTACTTC	CASSPRGGSQETQYF
-	-	TRBJ2-5	TRBV29-1	TGCAGCGTAGCGGGTCCTAATTTAGGGGCCGAAGAGACCCAGTACTTC	CSVAGPNLGAEETQYF
-	-	TRBJ2-3	TRBV3-1/TRBV3-2	TGTGCCAGCAGCCATGACCCGGGGTTGGGAGATACGCAGTATTTT	CASSHDPGLGDTQYF
-	-	TRBJ2-7	TRBV5-4	TGTGCCAGCAGCGTAGACAGGTTCTCCTACGAGCAGTACTTC	CASSVDRFSYEQYF